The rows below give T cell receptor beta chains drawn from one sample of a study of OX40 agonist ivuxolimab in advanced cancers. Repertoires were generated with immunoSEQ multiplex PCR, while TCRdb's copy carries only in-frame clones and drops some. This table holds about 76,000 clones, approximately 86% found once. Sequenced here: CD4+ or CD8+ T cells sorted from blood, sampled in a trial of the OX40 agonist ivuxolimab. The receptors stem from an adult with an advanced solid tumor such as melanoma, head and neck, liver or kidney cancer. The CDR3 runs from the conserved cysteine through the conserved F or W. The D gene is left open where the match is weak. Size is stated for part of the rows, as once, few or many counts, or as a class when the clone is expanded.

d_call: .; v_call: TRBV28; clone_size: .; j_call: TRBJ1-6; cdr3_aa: CASAWDTTSPLHF; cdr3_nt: TGTGCCAGCGCTTGGGACACGACTTCACCCCTCCACTTT
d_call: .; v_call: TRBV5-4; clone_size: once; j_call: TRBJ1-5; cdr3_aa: CASSLAEQGGQPQHF; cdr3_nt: TGTGCCAGCAGCTTGGCCGAACAGGGCGGGCAGCCCCAGCATTTT
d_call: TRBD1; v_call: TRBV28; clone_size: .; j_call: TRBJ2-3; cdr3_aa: CASSSPKTGGDTQYF; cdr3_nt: TGTGCCAGCAGTTCCCCCAAGACAGGGGGGGATACGCAGTATTTT
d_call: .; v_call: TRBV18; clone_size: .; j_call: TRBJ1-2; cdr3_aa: CASSPPIGGGNYGYTF; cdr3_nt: TGTGCCAGCTCACCACCAATAGGAGGGGGTAACTATGGCTACACCTTC
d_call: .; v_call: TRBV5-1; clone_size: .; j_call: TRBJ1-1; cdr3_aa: CASSYDSMNTEAFF; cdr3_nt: TGCGCCAGCAGCTATGACAGCATGAACACTGAAGCTTTCTTT
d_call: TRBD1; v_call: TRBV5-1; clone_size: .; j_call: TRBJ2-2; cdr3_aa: CASSLNRQGNLANTGELFF; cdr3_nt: TGCGCCAGCAGCTTGAATCGACAGGGGAATCTTGCGAACACCGGGGAGCTGTTTTTT
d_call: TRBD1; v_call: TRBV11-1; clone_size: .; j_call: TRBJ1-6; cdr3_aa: CASRQTASRGNSPLHF; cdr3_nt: TGTGCCAGCAGGCAAACTGCGAGCAGGGGGAATTCACCCCTCCACTTT
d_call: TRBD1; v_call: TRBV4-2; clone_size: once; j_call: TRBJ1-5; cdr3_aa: CASSQTPTGLQPQHF; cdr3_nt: TGTGCCAGCAGCCAAACGCCGACAGGGCTTCAGCCCCAGCATTTT
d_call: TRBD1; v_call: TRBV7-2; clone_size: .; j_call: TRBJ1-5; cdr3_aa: CASSPGTGHQPQHF; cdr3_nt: TGTGCCAGCAGCCCAGGGACAGGGCATCAGCCCCAGCATTTT
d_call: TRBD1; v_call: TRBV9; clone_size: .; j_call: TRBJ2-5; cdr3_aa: CASSVGDRRQETQYF; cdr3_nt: TGTGCCAGCAGCGTAGGGGACAGACGGCAAGAGACCCAGTACTTC
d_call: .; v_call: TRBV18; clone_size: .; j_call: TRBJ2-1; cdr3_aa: CASSPEGGGRSNEQFF; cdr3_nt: TGTGCCAGCTCACCGGAGGGGGGGGGCAGGTCGAATGAGCAGTTCTTC
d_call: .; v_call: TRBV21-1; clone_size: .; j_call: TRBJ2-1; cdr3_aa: CASSKGIQLKGGSEQFF; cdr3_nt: TGTGCCAGCAGCAAGGGAATTCAGCTCAAGGGTGGCAGTGAGCAGTTCTTC
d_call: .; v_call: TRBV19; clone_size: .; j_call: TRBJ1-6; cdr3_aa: CASSSGTGNSPLHF; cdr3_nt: TGTGCCAGTAGTAGCGGGACGGGGAATTCACCCCTCCACTTT
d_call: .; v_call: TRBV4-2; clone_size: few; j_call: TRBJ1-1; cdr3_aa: CASSQYTGRLLSGDTEAFF; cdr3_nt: TGTGCCAGCAGCCAATATACTGGCAGGTTACTTAGCGGTGACACTGAAGCTTTCTTT
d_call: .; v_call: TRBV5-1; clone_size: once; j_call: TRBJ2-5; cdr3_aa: CASSLATQETQYF; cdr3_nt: TGCGCCAGCAGCCTGGCGACCCAAGAGACCCAGTACTTC
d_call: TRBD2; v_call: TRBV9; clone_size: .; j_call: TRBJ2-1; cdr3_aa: CASSAERGLFYNEQFF; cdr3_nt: TGTGCCAGCAGCGCGGAGCGGGGCCTTTTCTACAATGAGCAGTTCTTC
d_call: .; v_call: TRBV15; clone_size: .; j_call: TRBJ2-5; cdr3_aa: CATSRKPRETQYF; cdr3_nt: TGTGCCACCAGCAGAAAACCTAGAGAGACCCAGTACTTC
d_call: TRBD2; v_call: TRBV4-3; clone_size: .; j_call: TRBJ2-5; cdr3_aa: CASSQVAGDQETQYF; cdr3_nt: TGCGCCAGCAGCCAAGTGGCGGGGGACCAAGAGACCCAGTACTTC
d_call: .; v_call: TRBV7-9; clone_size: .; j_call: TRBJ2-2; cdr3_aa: CARENTGELFF; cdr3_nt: TGTGCCAGAGAGAACACCGGGGAGCTGTTTTTT
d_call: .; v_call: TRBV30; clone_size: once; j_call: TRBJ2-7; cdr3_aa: CAWSSDYEQYF; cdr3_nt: TGTGCCTGGAGTAGCGACTACGAGCAGTACTTC
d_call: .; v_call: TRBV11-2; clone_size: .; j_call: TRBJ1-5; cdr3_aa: CASSFNGNQLQHF; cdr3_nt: TGTGCCAGCAGCTTCAACGGGAATCAGCTCCAGCATTTT
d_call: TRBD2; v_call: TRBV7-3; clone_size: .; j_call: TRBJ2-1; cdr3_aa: CASSLSSGGYNEQFF; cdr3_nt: TGTGCCAGCAGCTTATCTAGCGGGGGCTACAATGAGCAGTTCTTC
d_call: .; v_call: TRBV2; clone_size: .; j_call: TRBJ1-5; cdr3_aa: CAIQAQEDQPQHF; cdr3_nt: TGTGCCATTCAGGCACAAGAAGATCAGCCCCAGCATTTT
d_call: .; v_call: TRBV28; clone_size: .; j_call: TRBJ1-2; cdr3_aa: CASSSSGTVYGYTF; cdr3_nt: TGTGCCAGCAGTTCTTCCGGGACGGTCTATGGCTACACCTTC
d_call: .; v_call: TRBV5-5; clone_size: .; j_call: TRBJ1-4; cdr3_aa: CASSLVGTANEKLFF; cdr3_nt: TGTGCCAGCAGCTTGGTGGGGACGGCTAATGAAAAACTGTTTTTT
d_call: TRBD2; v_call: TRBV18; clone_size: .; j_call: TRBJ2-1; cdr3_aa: CASSLKPSSGGTSYNEQFF; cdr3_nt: TGTGCCAGCTCACTAAAGCCGTCTAGCGGGGGGACCTCCTACAATGAGCAGTTCTTC
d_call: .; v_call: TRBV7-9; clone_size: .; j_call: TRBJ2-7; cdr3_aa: CASSSWGRDYEQYF; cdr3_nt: TGTGCCAGCAGCTCTTGGGGTCGAGACTACGAGCAGTACTTC
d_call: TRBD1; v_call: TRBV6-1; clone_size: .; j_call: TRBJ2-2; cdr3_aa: CASRPAGGTGELFF; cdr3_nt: TGTGCCAGCAGACCAGCAGGGGGCACCGGGGAGCTGTTTTTT
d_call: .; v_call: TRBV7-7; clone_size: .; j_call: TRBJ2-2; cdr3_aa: CASSQRGTGELFF; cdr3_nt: TGTGCCAGCAGTCAGAGGGGGACCGGGGAGCTGTTTTTT
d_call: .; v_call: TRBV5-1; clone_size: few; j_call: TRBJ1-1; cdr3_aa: CASSLDIMNTEAFF; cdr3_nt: TGCGCCAGCAGCTTGGACATAATGAACACTGAAGCTTTCTTT
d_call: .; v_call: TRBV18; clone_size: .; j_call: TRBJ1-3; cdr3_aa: CASSPENTIYF; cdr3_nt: TGTGCCAGCTCACCTGAAAACACCATATATTTT
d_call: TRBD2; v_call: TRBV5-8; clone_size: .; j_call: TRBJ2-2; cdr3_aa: CASSWGGNTGELFF; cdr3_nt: TGTGCCAGCAGCTGGGGGGGTAACACCGGGGAGCTGTTTTTT
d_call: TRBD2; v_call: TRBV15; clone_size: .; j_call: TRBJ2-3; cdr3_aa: CATSRDSSSGASTDTQYF; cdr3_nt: TGTGCCACCAGCAGAGATAGCTCGAGCGGGGCCAGCACAGATACGCAGTATTTT